The present entry profiles one TCR beta chain with its context. Its specificity is unknown. The data were obtained in a study of cytomegalovirus exposure and HLA in healthy donors. Overall study context: 81% of a few hundred genotyped donors fell in the Caucasian-associated ancestry cluster. Study-level findings and limits: Later genetic work tied a missense DCLRE1C variant to beta-chain V and J trimming. In a later analysis, specific HLA alleles were associated with 15,000 to 20,000 TCR beta sequences at a 0.05 false discovery rate.

The study ran its PCR with 60 Vbeta and 13 Jbeta primers. Profiling relied on immunoSEQ multiplex PCR, and the TCRdb table lists in-frame clones only, not all of them. The sample has about 170,000 clones, 65% to 85% seen once. This CDR3 comprises 17 residues. Germline CDR1 LNHDA, CDR2 SQIVND (reference sequence). V dropped 0 bases and J dropped 2 bases, with 13 bases sitting between them. This TCR was recovered from a woman between 45 and 65 years old in good health and CMV-seropositive. The sample taken for sequencing was PBMCs. The chain links TRBV19 to TRBJ1-4, with D possibly matching TRBD1 (5 bases). The CDR3 region has the DNA TGTGCCAGTAGTATAGAAAGTTATCGGGGGACTAATGAAAAACTGTTTTTT. It translates to CASSIESYRGTNEKLFF.